This T cell receptor (beta chain) was obtained from a study of blood T cell repertoires in COVID-19. Study in general: T cells, B-cell-depleted T cells, or PBMCs provided the cDNA or gDNA that served as material.

Original data processing: Estimation of nucleated cell counts was performed using reference gene primer amplification. Assay: immunoSEQ multiplex PCR; the TCRdb copy retains only in-frame clones and omits some. V and J calls plus clone size are reproduced from that table; the DNA served to infer D and trimming. This table has 130,000 or so clones, approximately 80% appearing once. Germline V gene lookup returns CDR1 MNHEY and CDR2 SVGEGT. V shed 5 bases and J shed 7 bases, with 9 bases lying between them. This CDR3 has 12 amino acids. This sequence was found in a human donor in a cohort sampled during active COVID-19. V and J are TRBV6-2 or TRBV6-3 and TRBJ2-1, with D unclear. Sequencing was carried out using peripheral blood. CDR3 sequence: CASSKRVNEQFF. As DNA, the CDR3 is TGTGCCAGCAGTAAACGCGTGAATGAGCAGTTCTTC.